These 8 T cell receptor beta chains were all obtained from the same sample, sequenced in a study of blood T cell repertoires in COVID-19. Here immunoSEQ multiplex PCR was the method, and the copy in TCRdb shows in-frame clones only, minus some. The profile shows over 150,000 clones, around 90% of them singletons. Sequenced input: peripheral blood. These TCRs come from a man in his fifties who had recovered from COVID-19.

This chain uses TRBV9 with TRBJ1-4; possible D gene TRBD1, 5 bases. V was shortened by 0 bases and J by 7 bases, with 10 bases between the two germline ends. The length of the CDR3 is 14 residues. Germline-derived CDR1 and CDR2 are SGDLS and YYNGEE. CDR3 bases: TGTGCCAGCAGCGTAGGGGGCCAGCCTGAAAAACTGTTTTTT. This sequence encodes CASSVGGQPEKLFF.

The genes are TRBV18 and TRBJ2-3; D ambiguous. This CDR3 is 13 amino acids long. Germline V gene lookup returns CDR1 KGHSH and CDR2 LQKENI. The V and J ends lost 4 bases and 5 bases respectively, with 10 bases between them. CDR3 coding DNA: TGTGCCAGCTCACAGTCAGTTGGAGATACGCAGTATTTT. This sequence encodes CASSQSVGDTQYF.

This clone was recorded only once. The chain is built from TRBV5-4 and TRBJ2-5; D remains unclear. V was clipped by 2 bases and J by 5 bases, with 13 bases between them. There are 14 residues in the CDR3. Germline CDR1 reads SGHNT; CDR2 reads YYREEE (reference sequence). This CDR3 reads CASSLSRTRETQYF. DNA of the CDR3: TGTGCCAGCAGCTTATCTCGAACCCGGGAGACCCAGTACTTC.

V usage is TRBV5-4 and J usage is TRBJ2-7, with TRBD2 identical over 13 bases. Germline assignment: CDR1 SGHNT and CDR2 YYREEE (reference sequence). Losses at the gene ends were 6 bases for V and 12 bases for J; bases not matched to a gene: 15. The CDR3 runs 15 residues. CDR3 nucleotides: TGTGCCAGCACCCTGGGACTAGCGGGGCCTACGCCGTGGTACTTC. This codes for CASTLGLAGPTPWYF. The complete variable domain, with remaining parts taken from reference TRBV5-4 and TRBJ2-7, reads ETGVTQSPTHLIKTRGQQVTLRCSSQSGHNTVSWYQQALGQGPQFIFQYYREEENGRGNFPPRFSGLQFPNYSSELNVNALELDDSALYLCASTLGLAGPTPWYFGPGTRLTVT.

The V gene is TRBV30, the J gene TRBJ2-2; the D is unclear. Germline V gene sequence: CDR1 GTSNPN, CDR2 SVGIG (reference sequence). The CDR3 is 11 amino acids. The germline V and J ends were trimmed by 4 bases and 5 bases, with 5 bases remaining between them. The DNA of the CDR3 is TGTGCCTGGACCCGTACCGGGGAGCTGTTTTTT. Its protein product is CAWTRTGELFF. The full variable domain, its missing parts supplied by reference TRBV30 and TRBJ2-2, is SQTIHQWPATLVQPVGSPLSLECTVEGTSNPNLYWYRQAAGRGLQLLFYSVGIGQISSEVPQNLSASRPQDRQFILSSKKLLLSDSGFYLCAWTRTGELFFGEGSRLTVL.

This clone was found once. One junction end does not reproduce the germline sequence, and a read error may be involved. This chain links TRBV9 with TRBJ2-2, with 8 bases that match TRBD1. The CDR3 runs to 14 residues. The germline CDR1 and CDR2 sequences are SGDLS and YYNGEE. This CDR3 is CASSGTGNPGELFF. In nucleotides, the CDR3 is TGTGCCAGCAGCGGGACAGGGAACCCCGGGGAGCTGTTTTTT.

J is TRBJ2-2 and V is TRBV5-1; perhaps TRBD1 as D (7 bases). CDR1 is SGHRS, CDR2 YFSETQ, per germline. Trimming took off 8 bases at V and 6 bases at J, with 17 bases between the two ends. This CDR3 region has 14 residues. The CDR3 sequence is CASRAQGEAGELFF. CDR3 bases: TGCGCCAGTCGCGCCCAGGGGGAGGCCGGGGAGCTGTTTTTT.

The chain links TRBV5-4 to TRBJ2-7, with 8 positions matching TRBD1. The CDR3 runs to 15 residues. The trim removed 4 bases at V and 0 bases at J, leaving 6 bases unmatched. Germline V gives CDR1 SGHNT, CDR2 YYREEE (reference sequence). CDR3 DNA sequence: TGTGCCAGCAGCGAGGACAGGGCATTCTCCTACGAGCAGTACTTC. Protein: CASSEDRAFSYEQYF.